What follows is one T cell receptor (beta chain) and its context. Its specificity is unknown. The data originate from a study of blood T cells in healthy people across ages. At the level of the study: Template switching picked up about one barcoded beta molecule for each two T cells. General observations from the study: In long-lived donors, naive CD4+ cell counts and diversity exceeded those of aged donors. Roughly linear age-related decline in beta diversity appeared, significant by age 40.

Per germline, CDR1 MDHEN and CDR2 SYDVKM. The CDR3 extends over 15 amino acids. The V and J ends lost 5 bases and 2 bases respectively, with 16 bases between them. PCR was performed a second time for roughly 7 to 11 cycles using a sample-barcoded 5' primer and a J-beta primer mix. Sequencing of every sample gave 3 million or more CDR3-containing paired-end reads. One entry per CDR3 protein results from TCRdb running MiXCR on the 5' RACE reads. The sample gives 1.5 million to 2 million distinct CDR3 sequences, 25% to 30% of which show up once; 7.7% is in the top ten. The material sequenced was blood. The chain combines TRBV28 with TRBJ2-7; no clear D. The clonotype comes from a woman in her 30s in good health. Here the CDR3 DNA reads TGTGCCAGCAGTCTCGTCGGCATATCCGCCTACGAGCAGTACTTC. Protein: CASSLVGISAYEQYF.